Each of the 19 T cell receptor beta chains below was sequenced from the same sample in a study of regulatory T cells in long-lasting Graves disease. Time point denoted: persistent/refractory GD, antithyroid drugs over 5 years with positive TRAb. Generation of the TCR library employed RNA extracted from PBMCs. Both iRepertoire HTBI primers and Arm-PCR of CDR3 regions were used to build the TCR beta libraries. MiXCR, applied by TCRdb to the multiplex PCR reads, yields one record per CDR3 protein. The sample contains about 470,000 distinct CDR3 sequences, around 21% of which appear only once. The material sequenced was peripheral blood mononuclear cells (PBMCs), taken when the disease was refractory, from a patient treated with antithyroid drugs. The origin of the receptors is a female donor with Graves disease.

Here the CDR3 DNA reads TGTGCCATCAGTGAGTCAGGAGGGTTCGGGACTGAAGCTTTCTTT. Its protein product is CAISESGGFGTEAFF. The V gene is TRBV10-3, the J gene TRBJ1-1; no definite D call. Trimming took off 0 bases at V and 5 bases at J, with 13 bases between the two ends. The CDR3 loop spans 15 amino acids. Germline assignment: CDR1 ENHRY and CDR2 SYGVKD.

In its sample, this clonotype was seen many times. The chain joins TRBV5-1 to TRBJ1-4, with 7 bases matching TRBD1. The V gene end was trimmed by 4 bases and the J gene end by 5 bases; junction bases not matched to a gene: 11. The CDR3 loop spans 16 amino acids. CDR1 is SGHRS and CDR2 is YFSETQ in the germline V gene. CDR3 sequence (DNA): TGCGCCAGCAGCCCTGGGACAGCACGGACAAATGAAAAACTGTTTTTT. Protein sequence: CASSPGTARTNEKLFF.

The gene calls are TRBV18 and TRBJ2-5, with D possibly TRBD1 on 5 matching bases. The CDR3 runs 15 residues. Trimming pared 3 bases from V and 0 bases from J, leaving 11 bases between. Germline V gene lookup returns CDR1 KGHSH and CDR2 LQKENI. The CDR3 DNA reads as TGTGCCAGCTCACCGCTGCCAGGGAACCAAGAGACCCAGTACTTC. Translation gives CASSPLPGNQETQYF.

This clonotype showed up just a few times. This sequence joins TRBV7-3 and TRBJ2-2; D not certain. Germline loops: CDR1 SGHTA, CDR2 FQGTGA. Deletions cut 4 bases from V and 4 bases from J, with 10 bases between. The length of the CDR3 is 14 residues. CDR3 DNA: TGTGCCAGCAGCTCCCTAAGCCGCACCGGGGAGCTGTTTTTT. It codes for CASSSLSRTGELFF.

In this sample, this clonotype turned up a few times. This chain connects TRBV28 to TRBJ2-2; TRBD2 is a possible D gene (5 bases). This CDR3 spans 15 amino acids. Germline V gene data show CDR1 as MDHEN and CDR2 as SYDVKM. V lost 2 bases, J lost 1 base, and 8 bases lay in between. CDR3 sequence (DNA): TGTGCCAGCAGTTTACTAGCTCAGAACACCGGGGAGCTGTTTTTT. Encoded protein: CASSLLAQNTGELFF.

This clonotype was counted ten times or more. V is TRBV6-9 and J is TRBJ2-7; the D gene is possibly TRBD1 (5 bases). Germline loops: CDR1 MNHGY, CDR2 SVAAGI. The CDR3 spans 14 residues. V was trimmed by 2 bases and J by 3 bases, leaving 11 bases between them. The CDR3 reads CASSYGAVDYEQYF. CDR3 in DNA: TGTGCCAGCAGTTATGGGGCGGTAGACTACGAGCAGTACTTC.

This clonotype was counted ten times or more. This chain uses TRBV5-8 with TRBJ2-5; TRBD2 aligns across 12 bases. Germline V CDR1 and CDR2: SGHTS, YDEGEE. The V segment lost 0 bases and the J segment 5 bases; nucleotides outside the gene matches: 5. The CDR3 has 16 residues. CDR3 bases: TGTGCCAGCAGCTTGGGACTAGCGGGAGTTGGGGAGACCCAGTACTTC. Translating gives CASSLGLAGVGETQYF.

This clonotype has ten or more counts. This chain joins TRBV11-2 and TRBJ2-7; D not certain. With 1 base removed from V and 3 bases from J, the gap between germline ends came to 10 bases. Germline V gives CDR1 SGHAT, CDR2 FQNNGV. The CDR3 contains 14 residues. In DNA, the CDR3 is TGTGCCAGCAGCTTAGGACTTCACTACTACGAGCAGTACTTC. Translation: CASSLGLHYYEQYF.

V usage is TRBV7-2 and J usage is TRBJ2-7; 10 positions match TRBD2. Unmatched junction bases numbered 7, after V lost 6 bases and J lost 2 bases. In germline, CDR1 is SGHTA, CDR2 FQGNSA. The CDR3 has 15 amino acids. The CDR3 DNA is TGTGCCAGCAGTCAACGGACTAGCGGTGCCTACGAGCAGTACTTC. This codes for CASSQRTSGAYEQYF.

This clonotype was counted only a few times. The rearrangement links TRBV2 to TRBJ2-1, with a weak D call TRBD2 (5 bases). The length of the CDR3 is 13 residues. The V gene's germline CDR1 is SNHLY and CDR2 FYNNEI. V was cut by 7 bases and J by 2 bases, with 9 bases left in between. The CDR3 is CASTGNPYNEQFF. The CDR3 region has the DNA TGTGCCAGCACCGGGAACCCCTACAATGAGCAGTTCTTC.

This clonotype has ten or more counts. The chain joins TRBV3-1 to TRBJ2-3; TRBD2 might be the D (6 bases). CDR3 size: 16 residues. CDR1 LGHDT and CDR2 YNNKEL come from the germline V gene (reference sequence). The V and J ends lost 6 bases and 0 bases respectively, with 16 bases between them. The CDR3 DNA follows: TGTGCCAGCAGTAGGACTACAGTAGCTAGCACAGATACGCAGTATTTT. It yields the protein CASSRTTVASTDTQYF.

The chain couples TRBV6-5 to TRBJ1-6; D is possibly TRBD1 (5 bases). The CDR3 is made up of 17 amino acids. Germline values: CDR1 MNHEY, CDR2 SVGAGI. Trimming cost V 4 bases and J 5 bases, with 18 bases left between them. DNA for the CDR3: TGTGCCAGCAGTTCGCGACAGCCATGGTACCATAATTCACCCCTCCACTTT. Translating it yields CASSSRQPWYHNSPLHF.

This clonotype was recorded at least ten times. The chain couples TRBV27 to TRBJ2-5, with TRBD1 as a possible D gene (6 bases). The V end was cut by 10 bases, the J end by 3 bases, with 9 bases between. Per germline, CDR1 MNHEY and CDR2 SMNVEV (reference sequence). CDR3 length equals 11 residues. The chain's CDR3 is CATRGEETQYF. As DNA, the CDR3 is TGTGCCACCAGGGGCGAAGAGACCCAGTACTTC.

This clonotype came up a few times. CDR3 bases: TGTGCCAGCAGCCCCCGGGCGAAGCTCTTTCACTACGAGCAGTACTTC. Protein product: CASSPRAKLFHYEQYF. The V and J genes are TRBV7-9 and TRBJ2-7, with D uncertain. V dropped 5 bases and J dropped 3 bases, with 20 bases sitting between them. The CDR3 is 16 amino acids. Looked up from germline, CDR1 is SEHNR and CDR2 is FQNEAQ (reference sequence).

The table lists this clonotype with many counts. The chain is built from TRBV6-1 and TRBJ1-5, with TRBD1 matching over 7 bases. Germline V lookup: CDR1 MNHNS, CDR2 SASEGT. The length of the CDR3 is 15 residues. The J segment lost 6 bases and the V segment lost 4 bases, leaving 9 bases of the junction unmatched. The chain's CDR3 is CASSAQTGIGQPQHF. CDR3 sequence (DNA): TGTGCCAGCAGTGCCCAGACAGGGATAGGTCAGCCCCAGCATTTT.

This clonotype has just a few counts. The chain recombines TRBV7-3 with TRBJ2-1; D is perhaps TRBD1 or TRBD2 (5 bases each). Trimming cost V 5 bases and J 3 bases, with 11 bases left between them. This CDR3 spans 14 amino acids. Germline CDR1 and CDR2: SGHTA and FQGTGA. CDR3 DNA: TGTGCCAGCAGCGCCGGGGACCACTACAATGAGCAGTTCTTC. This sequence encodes CASSAGDHYNEQFF. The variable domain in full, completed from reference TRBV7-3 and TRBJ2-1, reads GAGVSQTPSNKVTEKGKYVELRCDPISGHTALYWYRQSLGQGPEFLIYFQGTGAADDSGLPNDRFFAVRPEGSVSTLKIQRTERGDSAVYLCASSAGDHYNEQFFGPGTRLTVL.

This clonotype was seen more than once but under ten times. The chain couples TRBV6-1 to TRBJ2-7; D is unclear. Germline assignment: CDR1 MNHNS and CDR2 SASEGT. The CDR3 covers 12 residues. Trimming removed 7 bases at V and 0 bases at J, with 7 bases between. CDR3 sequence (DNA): TGTGCCAGCAATACAACCTCCTACGAGCAGTACTTC. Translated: CASNTTSYEQYF.

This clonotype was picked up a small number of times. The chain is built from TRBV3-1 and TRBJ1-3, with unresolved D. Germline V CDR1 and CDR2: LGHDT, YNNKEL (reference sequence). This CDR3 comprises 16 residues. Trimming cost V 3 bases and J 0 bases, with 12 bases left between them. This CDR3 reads CASSQGVGNSGNTIYF. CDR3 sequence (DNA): TGTGCCAGCAGCCAGGGCGTCGGGAACTCTGGAAACACCATATATTTT.

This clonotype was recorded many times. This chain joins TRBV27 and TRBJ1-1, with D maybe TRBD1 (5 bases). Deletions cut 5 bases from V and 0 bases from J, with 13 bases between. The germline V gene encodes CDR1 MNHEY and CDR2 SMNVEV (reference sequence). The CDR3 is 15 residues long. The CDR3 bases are TGTGCCAGCAGTCTAACGGGACGGTTGAACACTGAAGCTTTCTTT. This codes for CASSLTGRLNTEAFF.